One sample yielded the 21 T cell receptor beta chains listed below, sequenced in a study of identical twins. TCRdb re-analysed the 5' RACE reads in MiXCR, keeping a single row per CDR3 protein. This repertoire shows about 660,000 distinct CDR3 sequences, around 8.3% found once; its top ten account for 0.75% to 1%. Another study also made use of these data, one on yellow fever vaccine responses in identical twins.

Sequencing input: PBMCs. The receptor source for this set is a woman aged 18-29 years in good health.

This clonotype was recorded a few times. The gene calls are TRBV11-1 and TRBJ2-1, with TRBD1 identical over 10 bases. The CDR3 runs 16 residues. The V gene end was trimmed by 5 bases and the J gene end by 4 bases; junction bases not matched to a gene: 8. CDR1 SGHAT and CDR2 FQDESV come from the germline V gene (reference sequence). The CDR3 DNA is TGTGCCAGCAGCCCGAGGGACAGGGGCCTTTACAATGAGCAGTTCTTC. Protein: CASSPRDRGLYNEQFF.

Here the CDR3 DNA reads TGTGCCAGCAGTTCGTCCGGACCTAGCCGAAATGAAAAACTGTTTTTT. This encodes CASSSSGPSRNEKLFF. This chain connects TRBV28 to TRBJ1-4; D is uncertain. The V gene lost 4 bases and the J gene lost 5 bases, with 17 bases spanning the gap. Germline CDR1 and CDR2: MDHEN and SYDVKM. The CDR3 length is 16 residues.

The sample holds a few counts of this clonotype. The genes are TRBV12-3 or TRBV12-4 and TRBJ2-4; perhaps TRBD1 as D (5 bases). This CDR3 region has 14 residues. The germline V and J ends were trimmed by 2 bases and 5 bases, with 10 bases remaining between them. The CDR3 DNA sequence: TGTGCCAGCAGTTTACTGGGGCATGAAAACATTCAGTACTTC. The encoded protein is CASSLLGHENIQYF.

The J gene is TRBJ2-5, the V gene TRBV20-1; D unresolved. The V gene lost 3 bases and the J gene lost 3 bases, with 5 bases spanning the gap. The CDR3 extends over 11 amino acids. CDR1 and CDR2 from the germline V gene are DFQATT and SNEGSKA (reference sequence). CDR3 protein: CSASQEETQYF. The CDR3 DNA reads TGCAGTGCTAGCCAGGAAGAGACCCAGTACTTC.

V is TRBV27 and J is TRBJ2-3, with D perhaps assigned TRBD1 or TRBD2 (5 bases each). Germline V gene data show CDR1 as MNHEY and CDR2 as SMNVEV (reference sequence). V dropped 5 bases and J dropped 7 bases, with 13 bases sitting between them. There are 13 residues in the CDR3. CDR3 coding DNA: TGTGCCAGCAGTCCCCCCGGGGCCTATACGCAGTATTTT. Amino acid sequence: CASSPPGAYTQYF.

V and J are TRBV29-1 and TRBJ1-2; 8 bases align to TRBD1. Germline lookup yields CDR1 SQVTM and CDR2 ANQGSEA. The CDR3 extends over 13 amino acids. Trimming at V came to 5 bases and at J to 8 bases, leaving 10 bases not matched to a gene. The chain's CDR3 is CSVLGQAGGGYTF. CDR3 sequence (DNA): TGCAGCGTTTTGGGACAGGCAGGCGGGGGCTACACCTTC.

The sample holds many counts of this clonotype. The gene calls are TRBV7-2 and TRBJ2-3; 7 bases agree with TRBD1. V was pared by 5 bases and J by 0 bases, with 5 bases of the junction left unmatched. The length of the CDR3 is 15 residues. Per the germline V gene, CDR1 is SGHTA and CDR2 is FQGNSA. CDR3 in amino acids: CASSRQGPSTDTQYF. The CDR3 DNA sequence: TGTGCCAGCAGCCGACAGGGACCAAGCACAGATACGCAGTATTTT. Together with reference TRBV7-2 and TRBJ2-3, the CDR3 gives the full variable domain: GAGVSQSPSNKVTEKGKDVELRCDPISGHTALYWYRQSLGQGLEFLIYFQGNSAPDKSGLPSDRFSAERTGGSVSTLTIQRTQQEDSAVYLCASSRQGPSTDTQYFGPGTRLTVL.

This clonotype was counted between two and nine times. CDR3 amino acids: CATSDFAGSGANVLTF. The CDR3 nucleotides are TGTGCCACCAGTGATTTCGCAGGGTCGGGGGCCAACGTCCTGACTTTC. The gene calls are TRBV24-1 and TRBJ2-6, with D possibly matching TRBD1 (5 bases). Trimming removed 1 base from V and 4 bases from J, with 10 bases in between. Germline V CDR1 and CDR2: KGHDR, SFDVKD. The CDR3 length is 16 residues.

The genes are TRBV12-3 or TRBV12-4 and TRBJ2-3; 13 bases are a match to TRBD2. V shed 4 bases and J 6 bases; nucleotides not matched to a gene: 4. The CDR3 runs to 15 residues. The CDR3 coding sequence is TGTGCCAGCAGTTCCCGGACTAGCGGGAGTGATACGCAGTATTTT. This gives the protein CASSSRTSGSDTQYF.

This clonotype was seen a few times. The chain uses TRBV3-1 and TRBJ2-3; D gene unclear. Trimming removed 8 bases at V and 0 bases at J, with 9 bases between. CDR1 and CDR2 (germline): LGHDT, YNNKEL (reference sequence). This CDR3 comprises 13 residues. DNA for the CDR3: TGTGCCAGCGCTCGAGCAAGCACAGATACGCAGTATTTT. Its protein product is CASARASTDTQYF.

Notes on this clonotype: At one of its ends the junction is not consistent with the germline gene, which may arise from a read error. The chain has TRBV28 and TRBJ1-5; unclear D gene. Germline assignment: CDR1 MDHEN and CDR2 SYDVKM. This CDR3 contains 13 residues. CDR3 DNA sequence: TGTGCCAGCAGTTTCGGTAGCGATCAGCCCCAGCATTTT. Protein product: CASSFGSDQPQHF.

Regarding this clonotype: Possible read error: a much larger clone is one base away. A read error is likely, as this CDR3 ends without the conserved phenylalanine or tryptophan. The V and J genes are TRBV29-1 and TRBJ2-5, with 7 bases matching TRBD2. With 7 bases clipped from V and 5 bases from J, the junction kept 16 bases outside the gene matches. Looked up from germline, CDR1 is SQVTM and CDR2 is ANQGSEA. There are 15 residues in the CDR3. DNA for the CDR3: TGCAGCGCTGGGGAAACTAGCGTGCTGGGGGAGACCCAGTACCTC. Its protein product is CSAGETSVLGETQYL.

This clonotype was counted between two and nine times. CDR3 residues: CASSYSKIGAGTGELFF. DNA of the CDR3: TGTGCCAGCAGTTACTCGAAAATCGGGGCTGGGACCGGGGAGCTGTTTTTT. The chain recombines TRBV6-5 with TRBJ2-2; D may be TRBD1 or TRBD2 (5 bases each). The CDR3 has 17 amino acids. The V end lost 0 bases, the J end lost 5 bases, and 16 bases lay between the germline ends. Per the germline V gene, CDR1 is MNHEY and CDR2 is SVGAGI.

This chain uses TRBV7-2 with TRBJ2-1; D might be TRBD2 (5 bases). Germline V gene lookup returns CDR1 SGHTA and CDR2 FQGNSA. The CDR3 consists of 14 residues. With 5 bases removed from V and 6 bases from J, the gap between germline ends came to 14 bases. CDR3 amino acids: CASSQTLLVNEQFF. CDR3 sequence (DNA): TGTGCCAGCAGCCAAACCTTACTAGTCAATGAGCAGTTCTTC.

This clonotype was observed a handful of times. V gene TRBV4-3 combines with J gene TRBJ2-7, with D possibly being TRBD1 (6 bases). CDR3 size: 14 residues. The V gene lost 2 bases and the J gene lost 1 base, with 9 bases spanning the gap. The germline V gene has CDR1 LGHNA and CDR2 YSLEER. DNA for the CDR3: TGCGCCAGCAGCCAAATGAGGGGGTCCTACGAGCAGTACTTC. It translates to CASSQMRGSYEQYF.

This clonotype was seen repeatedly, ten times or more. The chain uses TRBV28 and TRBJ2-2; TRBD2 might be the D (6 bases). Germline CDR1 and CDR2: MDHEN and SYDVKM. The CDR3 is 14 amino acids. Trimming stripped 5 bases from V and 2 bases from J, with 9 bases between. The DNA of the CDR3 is TGTGCCAGCAGTGTAGCGGTCAACACCGGGGAGCTGTTTTTT. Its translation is CASSVAVNTGELFF.

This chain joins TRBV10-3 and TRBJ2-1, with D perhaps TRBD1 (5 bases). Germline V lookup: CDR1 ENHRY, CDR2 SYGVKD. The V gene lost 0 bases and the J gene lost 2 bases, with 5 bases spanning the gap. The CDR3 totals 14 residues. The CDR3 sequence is CAISESGAYNEQFF. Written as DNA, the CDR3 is TGTGCCATCAGTGAGTCAGGGGCCTACAATGAGCAGTTCTTC.

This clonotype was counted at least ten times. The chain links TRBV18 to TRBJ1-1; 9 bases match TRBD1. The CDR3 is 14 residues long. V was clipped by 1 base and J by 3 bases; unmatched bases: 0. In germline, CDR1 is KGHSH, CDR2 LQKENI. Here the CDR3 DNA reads TGTGCCAGCTCACCACGGGACAGGGACACTGAAGCTTTCTTT. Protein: CASSPRDRDTEAFF.

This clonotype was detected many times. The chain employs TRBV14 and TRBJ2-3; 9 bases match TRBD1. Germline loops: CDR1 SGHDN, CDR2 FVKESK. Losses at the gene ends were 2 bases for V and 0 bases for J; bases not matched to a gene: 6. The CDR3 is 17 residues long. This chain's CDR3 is CASSQYLGTGSTDTQYF. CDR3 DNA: TGTGCCAGCAGCCAATATCTCGGGACAGGGAGCACAGATACGCAGTATTTT.

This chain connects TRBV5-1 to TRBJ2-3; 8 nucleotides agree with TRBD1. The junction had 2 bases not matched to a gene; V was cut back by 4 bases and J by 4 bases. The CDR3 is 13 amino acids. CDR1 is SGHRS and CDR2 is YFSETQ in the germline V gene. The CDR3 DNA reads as TGCGCCAGCAGCGGACAGGGCTCAGATACGCAGTATTTT. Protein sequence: CASSGQGSDTQYF. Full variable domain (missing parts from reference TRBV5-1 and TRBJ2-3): KAGVTQTPRYLIKTRGQQVTLSCSPISGHRSVSWYQQTPGQGLQFLFEYFSETQRNKGNFPGRFSGRQFSNSRSEMNVSTLELGDSALYLCASSGQGSDTQYFGPGTRLTVL.

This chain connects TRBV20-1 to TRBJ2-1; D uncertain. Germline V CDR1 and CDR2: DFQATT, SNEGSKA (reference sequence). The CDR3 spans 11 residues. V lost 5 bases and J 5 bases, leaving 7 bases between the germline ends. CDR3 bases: TGCAGTGCTCCCCCACACAATGAGCAGTTCTTC. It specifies CSAPPHNEQFF.